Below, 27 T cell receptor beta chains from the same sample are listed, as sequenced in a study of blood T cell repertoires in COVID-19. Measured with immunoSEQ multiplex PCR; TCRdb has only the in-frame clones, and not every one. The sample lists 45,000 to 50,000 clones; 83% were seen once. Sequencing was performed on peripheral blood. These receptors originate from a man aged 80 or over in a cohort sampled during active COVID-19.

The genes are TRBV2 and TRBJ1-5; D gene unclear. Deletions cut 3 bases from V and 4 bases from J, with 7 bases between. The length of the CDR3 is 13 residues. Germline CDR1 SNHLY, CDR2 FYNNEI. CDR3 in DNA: TGTGCCAGCAGTGATGACTCAAATCAGCCCCAGCATTTT. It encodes CASSDDSNQPQHF. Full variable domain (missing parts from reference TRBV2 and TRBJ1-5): EPEVTQTPSHQVTQMGQEVILRCVPISNHLYFYWYRQILGQKVEFLVSFYNNEISEKSEIFDDQFSVERPDGSNFTLKIRSTKLEDSAMYFCASSDDSNQPQHFGDGTRLSIL.

CDR3 in amino acids: CAWEDRGRNLWNTEAFF. CDR3 DNA sequence: TGTGCCTGGGAGGACAGGGGGCGCAATCTGTGGAACACTGAAGCTTTCTTT. The chain employs TRBV30 and TRBJ1-1, with 11 bases aligning to TRBD1. The V and J ends lost 5 bases and 1 base, in that order; junction bases with no gene match: 12. The CDR3 totals 17 residues. Per the germline V gene, CDR1 is GTSNPN and CDR2 is SVGIG (reference sequence).

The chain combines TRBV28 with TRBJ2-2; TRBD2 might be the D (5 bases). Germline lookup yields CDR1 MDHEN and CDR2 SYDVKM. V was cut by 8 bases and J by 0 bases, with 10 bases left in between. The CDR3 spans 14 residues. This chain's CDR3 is CASVWRANTGELFF. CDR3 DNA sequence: TGTGCCAGCGTCTGGCGGGCGAACACCGGGGAGCTGTTTTTT.

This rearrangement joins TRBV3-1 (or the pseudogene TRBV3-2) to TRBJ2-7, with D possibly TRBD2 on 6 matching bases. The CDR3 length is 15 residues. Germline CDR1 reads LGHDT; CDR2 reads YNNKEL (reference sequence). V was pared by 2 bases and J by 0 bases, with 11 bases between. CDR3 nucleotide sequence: TGTGCCAGCAGCCAACAGCGGGCGCTCTCCTACGAGCAGTACTTC. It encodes CASSQQRALSYEQYF.

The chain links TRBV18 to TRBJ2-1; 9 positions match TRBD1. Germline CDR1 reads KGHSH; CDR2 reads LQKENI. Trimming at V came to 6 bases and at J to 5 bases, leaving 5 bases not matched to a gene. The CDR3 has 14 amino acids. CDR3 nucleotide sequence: TGTGCCAGCTCCCCATGGACAGGGGACAATGAGCAGTTCTTC. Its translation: CASSPWTGDNEQFF. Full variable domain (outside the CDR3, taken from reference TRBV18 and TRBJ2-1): NAGVMQNPRHLVRRRGQEARLRCSPMKGHSHVYWYRQLPEEGLKFMVYLQKENIIDESGMPKERFSAEFPKEGPSILRIQQVVRGDSAAYFCASSPWTGDNEQFFGPGTRLTVL.

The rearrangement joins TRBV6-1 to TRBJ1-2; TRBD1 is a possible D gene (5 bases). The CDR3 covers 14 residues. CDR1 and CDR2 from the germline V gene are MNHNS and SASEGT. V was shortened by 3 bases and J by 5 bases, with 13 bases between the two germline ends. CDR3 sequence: CASSEEIRGYGYTF. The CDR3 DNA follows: TGTGCCAGCAGTGAGGAAATAAGGGGATATGGCTACACCTTC.

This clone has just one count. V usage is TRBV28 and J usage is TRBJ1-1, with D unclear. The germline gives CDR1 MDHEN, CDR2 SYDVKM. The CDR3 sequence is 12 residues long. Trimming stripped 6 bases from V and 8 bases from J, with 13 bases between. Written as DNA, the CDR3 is TGTGCCAGCAGAACGAGGGCTGCCGAAGCTTTCTTT. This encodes CASRTRAAEAFF. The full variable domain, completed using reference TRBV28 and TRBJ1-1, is DVKVTQSSRYLVKRTGEKVFLECVQDMDHENMFWYRQDPGLGLRLIYFSYDVKMKEKGDIPEGYSVSREKKERFSLILESASTNQTSMYLCASRTRAAEAFFGQGTRLTVV.

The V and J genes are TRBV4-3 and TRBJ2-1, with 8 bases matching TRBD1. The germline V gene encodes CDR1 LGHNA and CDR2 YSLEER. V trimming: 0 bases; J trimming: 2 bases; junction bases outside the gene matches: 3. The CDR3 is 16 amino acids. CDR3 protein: CASSQETGVAYNEQFF. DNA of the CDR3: TGCGCCAGCAGCCAAGAGACAGGGGTGGCCTACAATGAGCAGTTCTTC.

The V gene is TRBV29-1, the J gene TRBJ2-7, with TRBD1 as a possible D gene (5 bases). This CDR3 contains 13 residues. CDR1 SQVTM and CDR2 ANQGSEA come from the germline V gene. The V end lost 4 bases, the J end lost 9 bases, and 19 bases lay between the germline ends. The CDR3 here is CSVGYSRAPGQYF. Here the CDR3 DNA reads TGCAGCGTTGGGTACAGCAGGGCCCCGGGGCAGTACTTC.

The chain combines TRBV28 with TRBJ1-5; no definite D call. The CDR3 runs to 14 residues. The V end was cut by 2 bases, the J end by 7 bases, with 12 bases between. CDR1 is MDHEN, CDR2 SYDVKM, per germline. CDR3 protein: CASSLRGFGQPQHF. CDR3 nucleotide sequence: TGTGCCAGCAGTTTAAGAGGGTTCGGACAGCCCCAGCATTTT.

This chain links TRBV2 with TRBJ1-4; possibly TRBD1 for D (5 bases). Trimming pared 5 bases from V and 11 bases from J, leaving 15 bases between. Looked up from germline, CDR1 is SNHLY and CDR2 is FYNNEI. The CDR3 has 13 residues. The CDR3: CASSYGTGSKLFF. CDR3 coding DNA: TGTGCCAGCAGTTACGGTACAGGCTCCAAACTGTTTTTT.

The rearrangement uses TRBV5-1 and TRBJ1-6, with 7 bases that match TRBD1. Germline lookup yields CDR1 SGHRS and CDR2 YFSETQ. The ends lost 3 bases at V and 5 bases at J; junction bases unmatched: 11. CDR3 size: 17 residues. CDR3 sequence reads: CASSSSGTALNNSPLHF. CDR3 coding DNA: TGCGCCAGCAGCTCCTCCGGGACAGCCCTAAATAATTCACCCCTCCACTTT.

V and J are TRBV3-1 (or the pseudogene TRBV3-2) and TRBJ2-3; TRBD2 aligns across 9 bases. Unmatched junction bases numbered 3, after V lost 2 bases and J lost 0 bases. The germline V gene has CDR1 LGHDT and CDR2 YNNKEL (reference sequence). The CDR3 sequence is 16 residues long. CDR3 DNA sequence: TGTGCCAGCAGCCAACCGACTAGCGGAAGCACAGATACGCAGTATTTT. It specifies CASSQPTSGSTDTQYF.

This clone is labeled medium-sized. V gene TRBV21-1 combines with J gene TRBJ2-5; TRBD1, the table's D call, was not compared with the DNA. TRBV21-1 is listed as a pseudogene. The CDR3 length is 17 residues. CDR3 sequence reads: CASSKGKGTGGRETQYF. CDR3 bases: TGTGCCAGCAGCAAAGGTAAAGGGACAGGGGGCCGTGAGACCCAGTACTTC.

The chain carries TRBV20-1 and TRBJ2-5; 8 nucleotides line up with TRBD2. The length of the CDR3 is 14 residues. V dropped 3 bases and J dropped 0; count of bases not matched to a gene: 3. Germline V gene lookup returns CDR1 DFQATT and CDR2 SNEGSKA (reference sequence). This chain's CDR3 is CSASPGGYQETQYF. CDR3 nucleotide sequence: TGCAGTGCTAGTCCGGGGGGGTACCAAGAGACCCAGTACTTC.

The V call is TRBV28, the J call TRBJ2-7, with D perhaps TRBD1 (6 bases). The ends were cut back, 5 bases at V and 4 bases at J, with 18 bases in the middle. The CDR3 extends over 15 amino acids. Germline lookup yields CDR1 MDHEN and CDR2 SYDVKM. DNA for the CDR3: TGTGCCAGCAGTGTAGTACAGGGAGTACGGTACGAGCAGTACTTC. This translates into CASSVVQGVRYEQYF.

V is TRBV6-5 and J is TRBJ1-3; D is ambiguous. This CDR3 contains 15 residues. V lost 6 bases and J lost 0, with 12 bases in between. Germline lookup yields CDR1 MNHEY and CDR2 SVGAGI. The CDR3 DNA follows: TGTGCCAGCAGCCGCCCACAGTACTCTGGAAACACCATATATTTT. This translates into CASSRPQYSGNTIYF.

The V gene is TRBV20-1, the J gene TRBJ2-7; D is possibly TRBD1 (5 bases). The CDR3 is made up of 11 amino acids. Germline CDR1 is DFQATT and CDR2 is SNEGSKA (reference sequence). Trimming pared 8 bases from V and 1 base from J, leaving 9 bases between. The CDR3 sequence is CSSDRSYEQYF. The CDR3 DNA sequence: TGCAGTTCAGACAGATCCTACGAGCAGTACTTC.

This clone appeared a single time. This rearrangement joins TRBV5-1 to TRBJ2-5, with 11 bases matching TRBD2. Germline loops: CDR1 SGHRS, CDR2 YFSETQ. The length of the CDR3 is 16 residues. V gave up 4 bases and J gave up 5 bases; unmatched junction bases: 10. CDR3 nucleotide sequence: TGCGCCAGCAGCCCGTATAGCGGGGGGGCTGGCGAGACCCAGTACTTC. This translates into CASSPYSGGAGETQYF.

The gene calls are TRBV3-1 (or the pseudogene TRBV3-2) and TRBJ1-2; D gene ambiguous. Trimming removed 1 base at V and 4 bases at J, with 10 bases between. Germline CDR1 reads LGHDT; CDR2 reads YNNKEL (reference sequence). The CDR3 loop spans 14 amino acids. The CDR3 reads CASSQGQARYGYTF. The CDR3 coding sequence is TGTGCCAGCAGCCAAGGGCAGGCCCGCTATGGCTACACCTTC.

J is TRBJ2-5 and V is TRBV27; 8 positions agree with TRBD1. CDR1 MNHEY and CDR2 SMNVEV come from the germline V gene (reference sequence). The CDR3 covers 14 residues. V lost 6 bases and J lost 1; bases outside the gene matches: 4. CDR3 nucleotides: TGTGCCAGCAGGACCACAGGGGGCCAAGAGACCCAGTACTTC. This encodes CASRTTGGQETQYF.

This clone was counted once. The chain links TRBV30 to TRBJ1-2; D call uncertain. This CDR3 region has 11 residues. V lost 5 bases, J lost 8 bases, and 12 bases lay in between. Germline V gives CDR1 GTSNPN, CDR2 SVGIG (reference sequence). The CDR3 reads CAWGQSPGYTF. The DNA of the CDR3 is TGTGCCTGGGGTCAAAGCCCGGGCTACACCTTC.

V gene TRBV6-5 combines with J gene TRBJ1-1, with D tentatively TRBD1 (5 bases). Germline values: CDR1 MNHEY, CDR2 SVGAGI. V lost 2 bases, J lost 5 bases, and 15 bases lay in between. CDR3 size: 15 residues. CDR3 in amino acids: CASSYVGARGTEAFF. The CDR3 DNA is TGTGCCAGCAGTTACGTCGGGGCGCGGGGGACTGAAGCTTTCTTT.

The CDR3 sequence: CASSSGTGRAYNEQFF. CDR3 sequence (DNA): TGTGCCAGCTCGAGCGGGACAGGGCGTGCCTACAATGAGCAGTTCTTC. The chain couples TRBV18 to TRBJ2-1, with 9 positions matching TRBD1. Trimming at V came to 6 bases and at J to 2 bases, leaving 8 bases not matched to a gene. The germline CDR1 and CDR2 sequences are KGHSH and LQKENI. The CDR3 is made up of 16 amino acids.

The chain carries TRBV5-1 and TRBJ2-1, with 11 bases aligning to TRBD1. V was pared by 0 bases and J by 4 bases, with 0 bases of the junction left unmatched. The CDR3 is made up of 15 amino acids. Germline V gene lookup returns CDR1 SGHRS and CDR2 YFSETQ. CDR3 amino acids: CASSLGDRGYNEQFF. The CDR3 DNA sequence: TGCGCCAGCAGCTTGGGGGACAGGGGGTACAATGAGCAGTTCTTC.

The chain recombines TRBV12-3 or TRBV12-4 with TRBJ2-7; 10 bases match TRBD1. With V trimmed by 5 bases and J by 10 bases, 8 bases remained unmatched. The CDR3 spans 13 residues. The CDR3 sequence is CASSVGQGISQYF. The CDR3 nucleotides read TGTGCCAGCAGTGTGGGACAGGGGATCTCCCAGTACTTC.

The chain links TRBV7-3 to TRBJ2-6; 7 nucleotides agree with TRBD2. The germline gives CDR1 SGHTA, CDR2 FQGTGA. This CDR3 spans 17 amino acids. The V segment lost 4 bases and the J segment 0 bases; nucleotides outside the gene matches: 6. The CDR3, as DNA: TGTGCCAGCAGCTCACGGGGGGACTCCTCTGGGGCCAACGTCCTGACTTTC. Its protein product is CASSSRGDSSGANVLTF.